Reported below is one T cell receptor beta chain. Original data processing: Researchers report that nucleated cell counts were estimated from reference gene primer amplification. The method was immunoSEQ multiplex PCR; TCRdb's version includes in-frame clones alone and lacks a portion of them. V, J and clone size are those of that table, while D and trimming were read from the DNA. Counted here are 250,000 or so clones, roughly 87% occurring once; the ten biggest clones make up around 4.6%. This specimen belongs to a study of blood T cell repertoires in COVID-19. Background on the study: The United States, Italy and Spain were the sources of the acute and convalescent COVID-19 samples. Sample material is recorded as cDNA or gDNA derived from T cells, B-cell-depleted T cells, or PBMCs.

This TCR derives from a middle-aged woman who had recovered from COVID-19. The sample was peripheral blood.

The CDR3 loop reads CASSTDVNNQPQHF. Written as DNA, the CDR3 is TGTGCCAGCAGCACAGACGTAAACAATCAGCCCCAGCATTTT. The chain combines TRBV7-2 with TRBJ1-5; no clear D gene. This CDR3 has 14 residues. V was pared by 5 bases and J by 3 bases, with 11 bases between. Germline CDR1 reads SGHTA; CDR2 reads FQGNSA.